The 8 T cell receptor beta chains given below trace back to one sample, sequenced in a study of T cells in Graves' hyperthyroidism and ophthalmopathy. Authors of the study amplified TCR beta CDR3 regions from RNA transcripts. During a first-round RT-PCR of the TCR CDR3, the HTBI primer set was used. TCRdb re-called the multiplex PCR reads with MiXCR, one entry per CDR3 protein. The table has some 370,000 distinct CDR3 sequences, approximately 18% seen once; the top ten hold roughly 35%. The source material was blood. All receptors derive from a woman between 25 and 40 years old with Graves' hyperthyroidism that later progressed to Graves' ophthalmopathy.

This clonotype has ten or more counts. V usage is TRBV24-1 and J usage is TRBJ2-3; 14 positions agree with TRBD2. V was pared by 10 bases and J by 11 bases, with 13 bases of the junction left unmatched. CDR3 length: 15 residues. Germline CDR1 reads KGHDR; CDR2 reads SFDVKD. The CDR3 DNA reads as TGTGCCACAGGAGCAGGGACTAGCGGGAGTAGGGTGCAGTATTTT. This codes for CATGAGTSGSRVQYF.

This clonotype occurred a few times. The junction and the germline gene differ at one end; a read error may be behind it. This rearrangement joins TRBV20-1 to TRBJ2-7; 13 bases are a match to TRBD2. The germline CDR1 and CDR2 sequences are DFQATT and SNEGSKA (reference sequence). The CDR3 runs 16 residues. Here the CDR3 DNA reads TGCAGTGCACCCGGACTAGCGGGGGAACTCGGTAACGATCAGTACTTC. Translating gives CSAPGLAGELGNDQYF.

In this sample, this clonotype turned up a few times. The chain has TRBV4-1 and TRBJ2-7; D not certain. CDR3 length: 14 residues. With 1 base removed from V and 6 bases from J, the gap between germline ends came to 13 bases. Germline loops: CDR1 MGHRA, CDR2 YSYEKL. For the CDR3, the DNA is TGCGCCAGCAGCCAAGCGGGTTATTCGAGCGAGCAGTACTTC. As protein: CASSQAGYSSEQYF.

The CDR3 nucleotides are TGTGCCAGCAGTTTAGGCGCGCGATCACCCCTCCACTTT. This sequence encodes CASSLGARSPLHF. The gene calls are TRBV12-3 or TRBV12-4 and TRBJ1-6; D gene ambiguous. Trimming left V 1 base short and J 10 bases short, with 8 bases between. The CDR3 spans 13 residues.

This clonotype was counted many times. The chain uses TRBV7-9 and TRBJ2-3, with D uncertain. Germline CDR1 reads SEHNR; CDR2 reads FQNEAQ (reference sequence). V gave up 7 bases and J gave up 0 bases, with 11 bases separating them. The CDR3 sequence is 14 residues long. CDR3 sequence: CASIMDLSTDTQYF. In nucleotides, the CDR3 is TGTGCCAGCATCATGGACCTGAGCACAGATACGCAGTATTTT.

This clonotype was observed at least ten times. CDR3 nucleotide sequence: TGTGCCAGCAGCTTATTTGAGGGTCGGATACGTGAGCAGTTCTTC. This codes for CASSLFEGRIREQFF. The rearrangement uses TRBV7-2 and TRBJ2-1; maybe TRBD2 (5 bases). The ends were cut back, 2 bases at V and 9 bases at J, with 17 bases in the middle. There are 15 residues in the CDR3. The V gene's germline CDR1 is SGHTA and CDR2 FQGNSA.

In its sample, this clonotype was seen many times. The chain joins TRBV30 to TRBJ1-2; a weak D match, TRBD1 (6 bases). This CDR3 has 14 residues. Germline loops: CDR1 GTSNPN, CDR2 SVGIG (reference sequence). The ends were cut back, 3 bases at V and 8 bases at J, with 19 bases in the middle. CDR3: CAWRDGSGARGYTF. CDR3 DNA sequence: TGTGCCTGGAGGGATGGGTCGGGGGCACGCGGCTACACCTTC.

This clonotype has only a few counts. The chain uses TRBV19 and TRBJ2-1, with 7 bases identical to TRBD1. In germline, CDR1 is LNHDA, CDR2 SQIVND (reference sequence). With V trimmed by 3 bases and J by 1 base, 6 bases remained unmatched. CDR3 length equals 16 residues. In DNA, the CDR3 is TGTGCCAGTAGTATGAGGCTCAGGGGGTCCTACAATGAGCAGTTCTTC. Amino acid sequence: CASSMRLRGSYNEQFF.